These 15 T cell receptor beta chains were all obtained from the same sample, sequenced in a study of T cells after yellow fever vaccination. TCRdb fed the 5' RACE reads into MiXCR, producing one record per CDR3 protein. The sample has some 300,000 distinct CDR3 sequences, about 10% seen once; the top ten hold 3% to 3.5%. The specimen was CD4+ T cells sorted from PBMCs, collected 45 days after the yellow fever booster vaccination. These receptors came from a man aged 18 to 30 who received the YFV17D yellow fever vaccine.

This clonotype has ten or more counts. V usage is TRBV29-1 and J usage is TRBJ2-7; D assignment may be TRBD1 or TRBD2 (6 bases each). Trimming took 8 bases from V and 5 from J, leaving 22 bases between them. Germline CDR1 and CDR2: SQVTM and ANQGSEA. This CDR3 has 14 residues. Written as DNA, the CDR3 is TGCAGCCCTCCCGGATGGGGGGCGACGAACGAGCAGTACGTC. It yields the protein CSPPGWGATNEQYV.

This clonotype was counted a few times. The V and J genes are TRBV7-2 and TRBJ2-5, with 12 bases matching TRBD2. Germline loops: CDR1 SGHTA, CDR2 FQGNSA. J gave up 5 bases and V 4 bases, and 8 bases lay outside the gene matches. CDR3 length: 16 amino acids. The CDR3 region has the DNA TGTGCCAGCAGCTCCCCCCTAGCGGGGGGGCTTGAGACCCAGTACTTC. Translation: CASSSPLAGGLETQYF.

This clonotype was seen at least ten times. This chain uses TRBV6-2 or TRBV6-3 with TRBJ1-5; D not resolved. The CDR3 runs to 13 residues. Trimming took 2 bases from V and 4 from J, leaving 6 bases between them. From germline, CDR1 is MNHEY and CDR2 SVGEGT. CDR3: CASSYQSNQPQHF. In nucleotides, the CDR3 is TGTGCCAGCAGTTACCAAAGTAATCAGCCCCAGCATTTT.

The table lists this clonotype with many counts. The chain has TRBV5-1 and TRBJ1-1, with D possibly being TRBD1 (5 bases). V gave up 2 bases and J gave up 2 bases, with 7 bases separating them. CDR1 is SGHRS, CDR2 YFSETQ, per germline. The CDR3 totals 13 residues. The CDR3 sequence is CASSFDSNTEAFF. As DNA, the CDR3 is TGCGCCAGCAGCTTCGACAGTAACACTGAAGCTTTCTTT.

The genes are TRBV5-1 and TRBJ2-1; tentative D call: TRBD1 (5 bases). Trimming pared 7 bases from V and 8 bases from J, leaving 16 bases between. The CDR3 contains 13 residues. CDR1 SGHRS and CDR2 YFSETQ come from the germline V gene. The CDR3 region is CASHGVQGDEQFF. The CDR3 DNA follows: TGCGCCAGCCATGGGGTTCAGGGCGATGAGCAGTTCTTC. The full variable domain, its missing parts supplied by reference TRBV5-1 and TRBJ2-1, is KAGVTQTPRYLIKTRGQQVTLSCSPISGHRSVSWYQQTPGQGLQFLFEYFSETQRNKGNFPGRFSGRQFSNSRSEMNVSTLELGDSALYLCASHGVQGDEQFFGPGTRLTVL.

The J gene is TRBJ2-3, the V gene TRBV20-1; 9 nucleotides line up with TRBD1. CDR1 is DFQATT, CDR2 SNEGSKA, per germline (reference sequence). V trimming: 5 bases; J trimming: 0 bases; junction bases outside the gene matches: 3. The CDR3 contains 14 residues. Here the CDR3 DNA reads TGCAGTGCTCGGGGACAGGGTAGCACAGATACGCAGTATTTT. Translated: CSARGQGSTDTQYF.

The chain carries TRBV20-1 and TRBJ1-4; D perhaps matches TRBD1 (5 bases). The V end lost 1 base, the J end lost 6 bases, and 12 bases lay between the germline ends. There are 14 residues in the CDR3. From germline, CDR1 is DFQATT and CDR2 SNEGSKA (reference sequence). The DNA for the CDR3 is TGCAGTGCTAGAGGGTGGGGGTCCGATGAAAAACTGTTTTTT. This gives the protein CSARGWGSDEKLFF.

V and J are TRBV20-1 and TRBJ1-3; D remains unclear. With 0 bases removed from V and 0 bases from J, the gap between germline ends came to 9 bases. Germline CDR1 DFQATT, CDR2 SNEGSKA (reference sequence). This CDR3 has 15 amino acids. Here the CDR3 DNA reads TGCAGTGCTAGAGATCCGTTGGGCTCTGGAAACACCATATATTTT. Residues: CSARDPLGSGNTIYF.

The chain couples TRBV7-2 to TRBJ1-5; D remains ambiguous. The CDR3 sequence is 16 residues long. V lost 1 base and J 0 bases, leaving 10 bases between the germline ends. Germline lookup yields CDR1 SGHTA and CDR2 FQGNSA. The DNA for the CDR3 is TGTGCCAGCAGCTTAGTCCCAGGAGATAGCAATCAGCCCCAGCATTTT. This codes for CASSLVPGDSNQPQHF.

The rearrangement joins TRBV10-3 to TRBJ2-5; no clear D gene. The CDR3 runs to 12 residues. CDR1 and CDR2 (germline): ENHRY, SYGVKD. V lost 4 bases, J lost 3 bases, and 6 bases lay in between. The CDR3 DNA sequence: TGTGCCATCAGTGCCACTGAAGAGACCCAGTACTTC. This translates into CAISATEETQYF.

With respect to this clonotype: One junction end does not reproduce the germline sequence, and a read error may be involved. The chain joins TRBV7-7 to TRBJ2-3; D gene ambiguous. Germline V gene sequence: CDR1 SSHAT, CDR2 FNYEAQ (reference sequence). This CDR3 comprises 13 residues. CDR3 nucleotide sequence: TGTGCTAGCAGCTCTGGTTACGCAGATACGCAGTATTTT. Translated: CASSSGYADTQYF.

This chain joins TRBV5-4 and TRBJ2-7; 8 nucleotides agree with TRBD1. The CDR3 is 15 residues long. V gave up 0 bases and J gave up 0 bases; unmatched junction bases: 2. Germline lookup yields CDR1 SGHNT and CDR2 YYREEE (reference sequence). The CDR3 spells CASSLGQGISYEQYF. CDR3 DNA: TGTGCCAGCAGCTTGGGACAGGGGATCTCCTACGAGCAGTACTTC.

The chain is built from TRBV5-4 and TRBJ1-4; tentative D call: TRBD1 (5 bases). Germline V gene sequence: CDR1 SGHNT, CDR2 YYREEE (reference sequence). With 4 bases removed from V and 5 bases from J, the gap between germline ends came to 12 bases. CDR3 length equals 14 residues. DNA for the CDR3: TGTGCCAGCAGCATGACAGCTGGAAATGAAAAACTGTTTTTT. It yields the protein CASSMTAGNEKLFF.

The chain links TRBV4-1 to TRBJ2-5, with D uncertain. Trimming removed 0 bases at V and 5 bases at J, with 7 bases between. CDR3 length: 13 residues. Germline values: CDR1 MGHRA, CDR2 YSYEKL. This CDR3 is CASSQDLTETQYF. In DNA form, the CDR3 reads TGCGCCAGCAGCCAAGATTTGACGGAGACCCAGTACTTC.

The count of this clonotype is one. V is TRBV6-5 and J is TRBJ1-2; 10 nucleotides match TRBD1. The J segment lost 2 bases and the V segment lost 6 bases, leaving 9 bases of the junction unmatched. Germline CDR1 reads MNHEY; CDR2 reads SVGAGI. The CDR3 contains 16 residues. This CDR3 reads CASSLDRGLGNYGYTF. CDR3 nucleotide sequence: TGTGCCAGCAGCCTCGACAGGGGGCTAGGGAACTATGGCTACACCTTC.